This T cell receptor (beta chain) was retrieved from a study of identical twins. Template switching, a step in the protocol, added a universal primer site, and cDNA carried unique molecular identifiers. TCRdb ran MiXCR on the 5' RACE reads and lists one entry per CDR3 protein. The sample holds fewer than 250,000 distinct CDR3 sequences, 5.5% to 7% seen once. CDR1 and CDR2 from the germline V gene are MNHEY and SMNVEV (reference sequence). The CDR3 totals 13 residues. V lost 5 bases to trimming and J lost 7 bases, with 12 bases between them. This same sample was also part of a study on yellow fever vaccine responses in identical twins.

Sequencing used memory (CD45RO+) T cells sorted from blood. The chain uses TRBV27 and TRBJ2-1; TRBD2 is a possible D gene (6 bases). This clonotype was obtained from a woman aged 18-29 years in good health. CDR3: CASSTPRENEQFF. In DNA form, the CDR3 reads TGTGCCAGCAGTACGCCCCGGGAGAATGAGCAGTTCTTC.